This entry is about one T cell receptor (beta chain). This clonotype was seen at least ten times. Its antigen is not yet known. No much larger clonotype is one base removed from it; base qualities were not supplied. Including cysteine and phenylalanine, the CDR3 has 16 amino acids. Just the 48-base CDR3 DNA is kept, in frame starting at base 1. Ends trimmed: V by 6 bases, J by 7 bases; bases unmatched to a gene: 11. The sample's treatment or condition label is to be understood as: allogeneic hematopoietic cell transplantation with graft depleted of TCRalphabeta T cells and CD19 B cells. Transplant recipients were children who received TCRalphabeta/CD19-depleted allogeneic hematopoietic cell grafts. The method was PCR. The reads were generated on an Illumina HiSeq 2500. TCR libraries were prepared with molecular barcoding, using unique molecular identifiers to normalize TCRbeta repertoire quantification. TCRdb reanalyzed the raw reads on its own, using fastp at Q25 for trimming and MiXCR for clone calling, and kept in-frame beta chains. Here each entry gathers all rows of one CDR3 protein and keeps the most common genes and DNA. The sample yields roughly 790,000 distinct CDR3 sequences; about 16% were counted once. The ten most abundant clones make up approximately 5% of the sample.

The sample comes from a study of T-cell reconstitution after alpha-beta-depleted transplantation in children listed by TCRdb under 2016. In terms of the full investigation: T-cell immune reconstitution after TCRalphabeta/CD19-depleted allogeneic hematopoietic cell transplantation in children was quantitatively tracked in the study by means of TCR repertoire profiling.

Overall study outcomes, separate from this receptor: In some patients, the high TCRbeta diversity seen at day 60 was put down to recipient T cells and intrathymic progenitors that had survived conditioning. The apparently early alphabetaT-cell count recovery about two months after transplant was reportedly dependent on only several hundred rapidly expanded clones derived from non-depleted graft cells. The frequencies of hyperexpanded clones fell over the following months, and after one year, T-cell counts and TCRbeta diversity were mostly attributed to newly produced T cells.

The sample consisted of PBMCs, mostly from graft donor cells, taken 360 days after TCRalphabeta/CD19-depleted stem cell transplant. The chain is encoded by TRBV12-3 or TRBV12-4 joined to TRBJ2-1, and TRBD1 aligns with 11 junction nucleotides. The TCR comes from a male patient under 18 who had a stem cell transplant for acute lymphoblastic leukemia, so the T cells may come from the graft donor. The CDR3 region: CASSSAGTGGINEQFF. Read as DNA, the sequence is TGTGCCAGCAGCTCCGCCGGGACAGGGGGAATAAATGAGCAGTTCTTC.